This T cell receptor beta chain originates from a study of cytomegalovirus exposure and HLA in healthy donors. In the PCR, 60 Vbeta and 13 Jbeta primers were used. Generated by immunoSEQ multiplex PCR, the TCRdb table keeps only in-frame clones and is missing some. Here the sample spans about 170,000 clones, 79% being singletons. CDR1 and CDR2 from the germline V gene are SEHNR and FQNEAQ (reference sequence). V lost 5 bases to trimming and J lost 5 bases, with 10 bases between them. This CDR3 is 13 amino acids long. Source material: PBMCs. This rearrangement joins TRBV7-9 to TRBJ1-5; the D gene is possibly TRBD1 (6 bases). The sequence derives from a woman aged 45-59 years in good health and CMV-seronegative. The CDR3 sequence is CASSLGQHQPQHF. DNA for the CDR3: TGTGCCAGCAGCCTGGGACAACATCAGCCCCAGCATTTT.